The rows below give T cell receptor beta chains drawn from one sample of a study of blood T cell repertoires in COVID-19. Profiling relied on immunoSEQ multiplex PCR, and the TCRdb table lists in-frame clones only, not all of them. Counted here are around 200,000 clones, approximately 81% occurring once; the ten biggest clones make up more than 12%. The sequenced sample was peripheral blood. These receptors were obtained from a woman between 65 and 79 years old with COVID-19, enrolled during active disease. Both conserved end residues are trimmed from each CDR3. D genes are given only for firm matches.

V gene	D gene	CDR3 protein
TRBV29-1	TRBD2	SVAAGGNTGELF
TRBV5-1	TRBD1	ASSLTGDGYGYT
TRBV4-1	TRBD2	ASSQGEGPGANVLT
TRBV27	.	ASRKLAEVYNEQF
TRBV30	TRBD1	AWKRTGGSGELF
TRBV15	.	ATSRARRDTEAF
TRBV4-1	TRBD1	ASSQDPGQGARGYT
TRBV6-1	.	ASSEAAGRTDTQY
TRBV6-5	.	ASNDPGAGNTIY
TRBV3-1/TRBV3-2	.	ASSQGGPLPN
TRBV5-4	TRBD1	ASNLLTGGVGYT
TRBV6-5	TRBD1	ASSTGAAGYT
TRBV5-6	.	ASSLGLINGNTIY
TRBV7-9	TRBD2	ASSFPAGVTDTQY
TRBV15	TRBD1	ATSINRGGMNTEAF
TRBV3-1/TRBV3-2	TRBD2	ASSAWSSGYTDTQY
TRBV4-2	.	ASSQQGWGETQY
TRBV11-2	.	ASSFERDQPQH
TRBV5-1	.	ASSSTGGVYGYT
TRBV7-2	.	ASSTDIIDTQY
TRBV7-2	.	ASSLEAGFNSPLH
TRBV27	.	ASSFLGVEQF